The 30 T cell receptor beta chains presented below share a single source sample, sequenced in a study of blood T cell repertoires in COVID-19. TCRdb's table, derived via immunoSEQ multiplex PCR, lists solely in-frame clones and lacks some. The sample yields hundreds of thousands of clones, about 87% seen once. The sequencing sample was made of peripheral blood. Receptors were obtained from a woman aged 50 to 60 with COVID-19, enrolled during active disease.

CDR3 nucleotide sequence: TGTGCCAGCAGTTACGCCCCGACAGGGAGAGCTGAAGCTTTCTTT. It translates to CASSYAPTGRAEAFF. The V call is TRBV6-5, the J call TRBJ1-1; 7 bases fit TRBD1. Trimming removed 2 bases from V and 6 bases from J; junction bases left unmatched: 9. This CDR3 is built from 15 residues. Germline values: CDR1 MNHEY, CDR2 SVGAGI.

This clone was counted a single time. The chain combines TRBV2 with TRBJ2-1; 10 nucleotides agree with TRBD2. Trimming took 6 bases from V and 5 from J; bases not matched to a gene: 7. CDR1 is SNHLY, CDR2 FYNNEI, per germline. The CDR3 has 15 amino acids. The chain's CDR3 is CASRILAGSNNEQFF. The CDR3 region has the DNA TGTGCCAGCAGAATACTAGCGGGAAGTAACAATGAGCAGTTCTTC.

The table lists this clone with a count of one. This CDR3 is CASSSDRSRGNEQFF. CDR3 nucleotide sequence: TGCGCCAGCAGCTCTGACAGGTCGAGGGGGAATGAGCAGTTCTTC. The chain couples TRBV5-1 to TRBJ2-1, with a weak D call TRBD1 (6 bases). Germline CDR1 is SGHRS and CDR2 is YFSETQ. This CDR3 comprises 15 residues. V was shortened by 3 bases and J by 7 bases, with 17 bases between the two germline ends. The variable domain in full, completed from reference TRBV5-1 and TRBJ2-1, reads KAGVTQTPRYLIKTRGQQVTLSCSPISGHRSVSWYQQTPGQGLQFLFEYFSETQRNKGNFPGRFSGRQFSNSRSEMNVSTLELGDSALYLCASSSDRSRGNEQFFGPGTRLTVL.

The rearrangement links TRBV7-2 to TRBJ2-7; D may be TRBD2 (6 bases). Germline V CDR1 and CDR2: SGHTA, FQGNSA. The CDR3 has 15 amino acids. V shed 3 bases and J shed 2 bases, with 14 bases lying between them. For the CDR3, the DNA is TGTGCCAGCAGCTTTGGAGAAGGACTACCCTACGAGCAGTACTTC. Its translation is CASSFGEGLPYEQYF.

This clone has just one count. The chain links TRBV6-5 to TRBJ1-2, with D perhaps TRBD1 (5 bases). Trimming removed 5 bases from V and 3 bases from J, with 13 bases in between. Germline V CDR1 and CDR2: MNHEY, SVGAGI. The CDR3 runs to 14 residues. For the CDR3, the DNA is TGTGCCAGCAGTCCTCGGCGGGACGACTATGGCTACACCTTC. Its translation: CASSPRRDDYGYTF.

This clone was seen a few times. The genes are TRBV6-6 and TRBJ1-1; tentatively, D is TRBD1 (5 bases). The V and J ends lost 2 bases and 10 bases respectively, with 14 bases between them. The CDR3 runs 13 residues. Germline V gene data show CDR1 as MNHNY and CDR2 as SVGAGI (reference sequence). CDR3 sequence (DNA): TGTGCCAGCAGTTACATTCGGGGGAGAGGAGCTTTCTTT. This gives the protein CASSYIRGRGAFF.

A word on this clone: The sample carries other DNA sequences with the same CDR3. The CDR3 loop reads CASSDRVQPQHF. Here the CDR3 DNA reads TGTGCCAGCAGTGACAGGGTTCAGCCCCAGCATTTT. The chain carries TRBV6-1 and TRBJ1-5; tentative D call: TRBD1 (5 bases). Trimming shortened V by 3 bases and J by 6 bases, and 6 bases separated the two germline ends. The CDR3 sequence is 12 residues long. Germline values: CDR1 MNHNS, CDR2 SASEGT.

The chain carries TRBV7-2 and TRBJ2-5; tentative D call: TRBD2 (5 bases). The CDR3 contains 13 residues. V lost 5 bases and J 3 bases, leaving 10 bases between the germline ends. Germline V lookup: CDR1 SGHTA, CDR2 FQGNSA. The CDR3 DNA sequence: TGTGCCAGCAGCCCCTACGGGAAAGAGACCCAGTACTTC. It translates to CASSPYGKETQYF.

This clone was found a few times. The chain is built from TRBV15 and TRBJ1-5; D is possibly TRBD1 (5 bases). Trimming shortened V by 0 bases and J by 6 bases, and 9 bases separated the two germline ends. CDR3 length: 14 residues. Germline V gives CDR1 LNHNV, CDR2 YYDKDF (reference sequence). This CDR3 reads CATSRDQGIQPQHF. CDR3 sequence (DNA): TGTGCCACCAGCAGAGATCAGGGAATTCAGCCCCAGCATTTT.

The rearrangement uses TRBV9 and TRBJ2-2, with TRBD2 matching 9 bases. The V gene's germline CDR1 is SGDLS and CDR2 YYNGEE. V shed 1 base, J shed 3 bases, and the junction held 10 bases outside the gene matches. The CDR3 totals 18 residues. CDR3 in amino acids: CASSVRASGISDTGELFF. Here the CDR3 DNA reads TGTGCCAGCAGCGTAAGAGCTAGCGGGATTTCAGACACCGGGGAGCTGTTTTTT.

The gene calls are TRBV27 and TRBJ2-3, with 7 bases identical to TRBD2. This CDR3 contains 16 residues. J lost 6 bases, V lost 2 bases, and 11 bases had no gene match. Germline V gives CDR1 MNHEY, CDR2 SMNVEV (reference sequence). CDR3 amino acids: CASSLRPGGISDTQYF. The CDR3 nucleotides read TGTGCCAGCAGTTTAAGGCCGGGGGGAATATCGGATACGCAGTATTTT.

CDR3 DNA sequence: TGTGCCAGCAGCCCGGGGGTAACTAATGAAAAACTGTTTTTT. Translation gives CASSPGVTNEKLFF. The gene calls are TRBV7-9 and TRBJ1-4; maybe TRBD1 (5 bases). This CDR3 contains 14 residues. Trimming shortened V by 5 bases and J by 1 base, and 8 bases separated the two germline ends. Germline assignment: CDR1 SEHNR and CDR2 FQNEAQ (reference sequence).

The sample holds one count of this clone. The genes are TRBV10-3 and TRBJ2-1; 10 positions match TRBD1. Looked up from germline, CDR1 is ENHRY and CDR2 is SYGVKD. V was pared by 3 bases and J by 6 bases, with 5 bases of the junction left unmatched. The CDR3 has 15 amino acids. This CDR3 reads CAISDPGTGVNEQFF. CDR3 sequence (DNA): TGTGCCATCAGTGATCCCGGGACAGGGGTCAATGAGCAGTTCTTC.

A word on this clone: Other DNA sequences from this sample encode an identical CDR3 as well. The chain combines TRBV19 with TRBJ2-7; possible D gene TRBD2, 6 bases. CDR1 and CDR2 from the germline V gene are LNHDA and SQIVND (reference sequence). This CDR3 has 16 amino acids. V was pared by 0 bases and J by 7 bases, with 19 bases between. The CDR3 DNA reads as TGTGCCAGTAGTATAGAGGGGCGGGGCCCACGGATAGAGCAGTACTTC. This gives the protein CASSIEGRGPRIEQYF.

A few counts support this clone. The chain combines TRBV6-4 with TRBJ1-6; 10 bases map to TRBD1. The V gene's germline CDR1 is MRHNA and CDR2 SNTAGT. The CDR3 is 16 amino acids. The J segment lost 7 bases and the V segment lost 2 bases, leaving 5 bases of the junction unmatched. The DNA of the CDR3 is TGTGCCAGCAGTGACCCCGGACAGGGGGAGAATTCACCCCTCCACTTT. Translating it yields CASSDPGQGENSPLHF.

The chain combines TRBV3-1 (or the pseudogene TRBV3-2) with TRBJ1-5, with TRBD1 as a possible D gene (5 bases). CDR1 and CDR2 (germline): LGHDT, YNNKEL (reference sequence). This CDR3 is 14 amino acids long. Trimming pared 5 bases from V and 2 bases from J, leaving 10 bases between. The CDR3 nucleotides are TGTGCCAGCAGCGGCGGGGGACGCAATCAGCCCCAGCATTTT. Its protein product is CASSGGGRNQPQHF.

The chain joins TRBV3-1 (or the pseudogene TRBV3-2) to TRBJ1-2, with a tentative D call TRBD1 (6 bases). V was trimmed by 0 bases and J by 7 bases, leaving 15 bases between them. Germline CDR1 and CDR2: LGHDT and YNNKEL (reference sequence). The CDR3 covers 15 residues. The CDR3 DNA sequence: TGTGCCAGCAGCCAAGACTCGACAGGTCGGGTTGGCTACACCTTC. It is translated as CASSQDSTGRVGYTF.

This rearrangement joins TRBV2 to TRBJ1-1, with D possibly TRBD1 on 5 matching bases. Germline V gives CDR1 SNHLY, CDR2 FYNNEI. The CDR3 is 15 amino acids. The V end lost 7 bases, the J end lost 0 bases, and 15 bases lay between the germline ends. The CDR3 region is CASIREGIMNTEAFF. For the CDR3, the DNA is TGTGCCAGCATCAGGGAGGGGATCATGAACACTGAAGCTTTCTTT.

The chain employs TRBV4-1 and TRBJ2-7; TRBD1 agrees at 10 bases. Germline CDR1 reads MGHRA; CDR2 reads YSYEKL. V shed 1 base and J 3 bases; nucleotides not matched to a gene: 0. CDR3 length: 14 residues. This CDR3 is CASSQGDRGYEQYF. The CDR3 nucleotides are TGCGCCAGCAGCCAAGGGGACAGGGGCTACGAGCAGTACTTC.

This chain joins TRBV15 and TRBJ2-7; 9 bases align to TRBD2. The trim removed 3 bases at V and 0 bases at J, leaving 6 bases unmatched. Germline assignment: CDR1 LNHNV and CDR2 YYDKDF (reference sequence). CDR3 length equals 16 residues. DNA for the CDR3: TGTGCCACCAGCAGGGAAGCGGGAGGAAGCTCCTACGAGCAGTACTTC. It codes for CATSREAGGSSYEQYF. The full variable domain, in which reference TRBV15 and TRBJ2-7 provide the parts outside the CDR3, is DAMVIQNPRYQVTQFGKPVTLSCSQTLNHNVMYWYQQKSSQAPKLLFHYYDKDFNNEADTPDNFQSRRPNTSFCFLDIRSPGLGDTAMYLCATSREAGGSSYEQYFGPGTRLTVT.

The chain has TRBV30 and TRBJ2-5; 7 nucleotides align to TRBD2. The J segment lost 2 bases and the V segment lost 8 bases, leaving 8 bases of the junction unmatched. Germline CDR1 is GTSNPN and CDR2 is SVGIG (reference sequence). The CDR3 covers 13 residues. Here the CDR3 reads CARSASGQETQYF. For the CDR3, the DNA is TGTGCCCGAAGCGCTAGCGGACAAGAGACCCAGTACTTC. The whole variable domain, filled in from reference TRBV30 and TRBJ2-5, reads SQTIHQWPATLVQPVGSPLSLECTVEGTSNPNLYWYRQAAGRGLQLLFYSVGIGQISSEVPQNLSASRPQDRQFILSSKKLLLSDSGFYLCARSASGQETQYFGPGTRLLVL.

CDR3 protein: CASSLNRDSGYQPQHF. For the CDR3, the DNA is TGTGCCAGCAGTTTGAACCGGGACAGTGGGTATCAGCCCCAGCATTTT. This chain connects TRBV27 to TRBJ1-5; 7 bases agree with TRBD1. Germline V gives CDR1 MNHEY, CDR2 SMNVEV (reference sequence). V dropped 3 bases and J dropped 5; count of bases not matched to a gene: 10. This CDR3 is 16 amino acids long.

In this sample, this clone turned up a few times. V usage is TRBV7-9 and J usage is TRBJ1-1; tentatively, D is TRBD1 (5 bases). The CDR3 spans 12 residues. CDR1 SEHNR and CDR2 FQNEAQ come from the germline V gene (reference sequence). The ends were cut back, 5 bases at V and 1 base at J, with 5 bases in the middle. The CDR3 is CASSQGNTEAFF. Here the CDR3 DNA reads TGTGCCAGCAGCCAGGGGAACACTGAAGCTTTCTTT.

V is TRBV5-1 and J is TRBJ2-1, with 10 bases lining up with TRBD2. Losses at the gene ends were 0 bases for V and 6 bases for J; bases not matched to a gene: 6. The CDR3 runs 16 residues. Germline assignment: CDR1 SGHRS and CDR2 YFSETQ. CDR3 in DNA: TGCGCCAGCAGCTTGGCACTAGCGGGGATTTCCAATGAGCAGTTCTTC. It specifies CASSLALAGISNEQFF.

The J gene is TRBJ2-5, the V gene TRBV19, with D possibly matching TRBD1 (6 bases). This CDR3 is built from 14 residues. V was trimmed by 5 bases and J by 1 base, leaving 11 bases between them. The germline V gene has CDR1 LNHDA and CDR2 SQIVND (reference sequence). DNA for the CDR3: TGTGCCAGTAGTGCCGGGACACCCCAAGAGACCCAGTACTTC. As protein: CASSAGTPQETQYF. Full variable domain (rest looked up from reference TRBV19 and TRBJ2-5): DGGITQSPKYLFRKEGQNVTLSCEQNLNHDAMYWYRQDPGQGLRLIYYSQIVNDFQKGDIAEGYSVSREKKESFPLTVTSAQKNPTAFYLCASSAGTPQETQYFGPGTRLLVL.

This clone came up once. The chain carries TRBV27 and TRBJ1-1, with 9 bases fitting TRBD1. The CDR3 loop spans 14 amino acids. Looked up from germline, CDR1 is MNHEY and CDR2 is SMNVEV (reference sequence). V trimming: 3 bases; J trimming: 4 bases; junction bases outside the gene matches: 3. CDR3 bases: TGTGCCAGCAGTTTCACAGGGGGCGTCACTGAAGCTTTCTTT. Translated: CASSFTGGVTEAFF.

This clone was seen only a few times. V gene TRBV20-1 combines with J gene TRBJ1-2, with D hard to call. V gave up 1 base and J gave up 8 bases, with 8 bases separating them. This CDR3 spans 11 amino acids. The germline gives CDR1 DFQATT, CDR2 SNEGSKA (reference sequence). DNA for the CDR3: TGCAGTGCTAGAGGGTTCGCGGGCTACACCTTC. It is translated as CSARGFAGYTF.

The DNA for the CDR3 is TGTGCTAGTGGTTTGGTACTGAGCGGACAGGGGGTGGTCACTGAAGCTTTCTTT. The encoded protein is CASGLVLSGQGVVTEAFF. The chain carries TRBV12-5 and TRBJ1-1; 10 nucleotides line up with TRBD1. V lost 0 bases and J lost 4; bases outside the gene matches: 11. CDR1 and CDR2 from the germline V gene are LGHNT and FRNRAP. The CDR3 extends over 18 amino acids.

The gene calls are TRBV24-1 and TRBJ2-2, with 13 bases aligning to TRBD2. CDR1 and CDR2 (germline): KGHDR, SFDVKD. This CDR3 comprises 17 residues. Losses at the gene ends were 2 bases for V and 4 bases for J; bases not matched to a gene: 3. The CDR3: CATSDSGLAGVTGELFF. Here the CDR3 DNA reads TGTGCCACCAGTGATTCCGGACTAGCGGGAGTCACCGGGGAGCTGTTTTTT.

The chain combines TRBV11-3 with TRBJ2-3, with TRBD2 identical over 13 bases. This CDR3 contains 15 residues. The V gene end was trimmed by 5 bases and the J gene end by 5 bases; junction bases not matched to a gene: 4. In germline, CDR1 is SGHNT, CDR2 YENEEA. The CDR3 is CASSPRLAGGDTQYF. In DNA, the CDR3 is TGTGCCAGCAGCCCCCGACTAGCGGGAGGAGATACGCAGTATTTT.